Here is one TCR beta chain with its context. This entry is derived from a study of cytomegalovirus exposure and HLA in healthy donors. The V gene end was trimmed by 8 bases and the J gene end by 4 bases; junction bases not matched to a gene: 7. The CDR3 covers 14 residues. Primers for the PCR totalled 60 Vbeta and 13 Jbeta. Assay: immunoSEQ multiplex PCR; the TCRdb copy retains only in-frame clones and omits some. This sample contains about 210,000 clones. The specimen was PBMCs. The clonotype comes from a woman aged 25 to 39 in good health and CMV-seropositive. This chain uses TRBV23-1 with TRBJ1-4; 7 nucleotides match TRBD1. TRBV23-1 is known as an ORF, though its function is uncertain. This CDR3 is CASGETGCNEKLFF. The CDR3 region has the DNA TGCGCCAGCGGTGAGACAGGGTGTAATGAAAAACTGTTTTTT.